Listed here is a single TCR beta chain. This entry belongs to a study of Graves' ophthalmopathy and Graves' hyperthyroidism. Amplification targeted the TCR beta CDR3 regions, with RNA transcripts as the source material. Second-round multiplex PCR came after first-round RT-PCR with HTBI primers. TCRdb fed the multiplex PCR reads into MiXCR, producing one record per CDR3 protein. The sample lists around 1.1 million distinct CDR3 sequences, 35% to 40% seen once, with approximately 12% in the top ten. The source is an adult man with Graves' hyperthyroidism. Material: peripheral blood or thyroid tissue (not recorded which).

CDR3 sequence reads: CASSRDRVIEQYF. The CDR3 coding sequence is TGTGCCAGCAGTCGGGACAGGGTCATCGAGCAGTACTTC. The gene calls are TRBV12-3 or TRBV12-4 and TRBJ2-7; 9 nucleotides align to TRBD1. This CDR3 spans 13 amino acids. J lost 6 bases, V lost 5 bases, and 5 bases had no gene match.